These 12 T cell receptor beta chains were all obtained from the same sample, sequenced in a study of T cell responses to AZD1222 COVID-19 vaccine. Assay used: immunoSEQ multiplex PCR; TCRdb lists only in-frame clones, some missing. The repertoire holds roughly 120,000 clones, with approximately 85% as singletons. The starting material was peripheral blood, obtained on day 0 of AZD1222 vaccination. The receptors were gathered from an adult in good health.

The V gene is TRBV6-6, the J gene TRBJ2-4; D uncertain. This CDR3 comprises 15 residues. Germline values: CDR1 MNHNY, CDR2 SVGAGI (reference sequence). V lost 7 bases to trimming and J lost 7 bases, with 20 bases between them. CDR3 sequence (DNA): TGTGCCAGCACCGAGGATCTTGCCAAAGAGAACATTCAGTACTTC. This encodes CASTEDLAKENIQYF.

This sequence joins TRBV3-1 (or the pseudogene TRBV3-2) and TRBJ2-7; 9 nucleotides agree with TRBD2. V lost 1 base, J lost 6 bases, and 7 bases stayed unmatched. This CDR3 region has 15 residues. CDR1 is LGHDT, CDR2 YNNKEL, per germline (reference sequence). CDR3: CASSQGLSGGAEQYF. The CDR3 DNA is TGTGCCAGCAGCCAAGGGCTTAGCGGGGGCGCCGAGCAGTACTTC.

This chain uses TRBV25-1 with TRBJ2-7, with D tentatively TRBD2 (6 bases). CDR3 size: 14 residues. Germline CDR1 and CDR2: MGHDK and SYGVNS. The V gene lost 2 bases and the J gene lost 0 bases, with 8 bases spanning the gap. CDR3 nucleotides: TGTGCCAGCAGTGAACGGGAGAGCTCCTACGAGCAGTACTTC. Protein: CASSERESSYEQYF.

The chain has TRBV12-3 or TRBV12-4 and TRBJ1-5; D gene uncertain. The CDR3 length is 13 residues. Trimming removed 6 bases at V and 5 bases at J, with 11 bases between. CDR3 in amino acids: CASRLGADQPQHF. The CDR3 coding sequence is TGTGCCAGCAGGCTGGGAGCTGATCAGCCCCAGCATTTT.

CDR3 sequence reads: CATSREGQGATNEKLFF. Here the CDR3 DNA reads TGTGCCACCAGCAGAGAAGGACAGGGGGCCACTAATGAAAAACTGTTTTTT. The rearrangement joins TRBV15 to TRBJ1-4; 11 nucleotides line up with TRBD1. CDR1 and CDR2 from the germline V gene are LNHNV and YYDKDF (reference sequence). After removal of 0 bases from V and 2 bases from J, the junction contained 2 bases not matched to a gene. The CDR3 is 17 residues long.

V usage is TRBV4-1 and J usage is TRBJ1-2; D unresolved. Germline CDR1 and CDR2: MGHRA and YSYEKL. V was cut by 1 base and J by 6 bases, with 12 bases left in between. The CDR3 runs to 14 residues. DNA for the CDR3: TGCGCCAGCAGCCAAGTACTAAGCCTCAATGGCTACACCTTC. Protein sequence: CASSQVLSLNGYTF.

V is TRBV6-5 and J is TRBJ1-1; 7 bases map to TRBD1. V was clipped by 4 bases and J by 1 base; unmatched bases: 9. This CDR3 has 16 residues. Germline loops: CDR1 MNHEY, CDR2 SVGAGI. The CDR3 loop reads CASSSPRQGKNTEAFF. The CDR3 DNA reads TGTGCCAGCAGTTCCCCCCGACAGGGTAAGAACACTGAAGCTTTCTTT.

This clone was detected only once. This chain connects TRBV7-9 to TRBJ2-1, with D unresolved. The CDR3 consists of 15 residues. Germline V gene lookup returns CDR1 SEHNR and CDR2 FQNEAQ (reference sequence). The ends were cut back, 2 bases at V and 2 bases at J, with 10 bases in the middle. CDR3 nucleotide sequence: TGTGCCAGCAGCTTAACGAAAGGACCCTACAATGAGCAGTTCTTC. It encodes CASSLTKGPYNEQFF.

The rearrangement links TRBV5-1 to TRBJ2-5, with 7 bases lining up with TRBD1. The CDR3 is 17 amino acids. With 3 bases clipped from V and 1 base from J, the junction kept 12 bases outside the gene matches. Germline V lookup: CDR1 SGHRS, CDR2 YFSETQ. CDR3 bases: TGCGCCAGCAGCTCCCGCTTTGGACAGGATACCCAAGAGACCCAGTACTTC. It is translated as CASSSRFGQDTQETQYF.

J is TRBJ1-2 and V is TRBV4-3, with a possible D match to TRBD1 (5 bases). The CDR3 has 15 residues. Germline V gives CDR1 LGHNA, CDR2 YSLEER. Deletions cut 0 bases from V and 4 bases from J, with 12 bases between. DNA of the CDR3: TGCGCCAGCAGCCAAGATAGCGGGGCTGGCTATGGCTACACCTTC. It encodes CASSQDSGAGYGYTF.

The rearrangement joins TRBV5-1 to TRBJ2-2; D is ambiguous. CDR3 length equals 13 residues. V was trimmed by 0 bases and J by 5 bases, leaving 5 bases between them. Germline values: CDR1 SGHRS, CDR2 YFSETQ. The CDR3 region is CASSLEITGELFF. CDR3 in DNA: TGCGCCAGCAGCTTGGAAATAACCGGGGAGCTGTTTTTT.

A few counts support this clone. V and J are TRBV3-1 (or the pseudogene TRBV3-2) and TRBJ1-1, with D hard to call. The CDR3 is made up of 13 amino acids. Between the trimmed V and J ends, which lost 7 bases and 0 bases, there was a span of 9 bases. Germline loops: CDR1 LGHDT, CDR2 YNNKEL (reference sequence). CDR3 protein: CASTTTMNTEAFF. CDR3 in DNA: TGTGCCAGCACCACTACTATGAACACTGAAGCTTTCTTT.